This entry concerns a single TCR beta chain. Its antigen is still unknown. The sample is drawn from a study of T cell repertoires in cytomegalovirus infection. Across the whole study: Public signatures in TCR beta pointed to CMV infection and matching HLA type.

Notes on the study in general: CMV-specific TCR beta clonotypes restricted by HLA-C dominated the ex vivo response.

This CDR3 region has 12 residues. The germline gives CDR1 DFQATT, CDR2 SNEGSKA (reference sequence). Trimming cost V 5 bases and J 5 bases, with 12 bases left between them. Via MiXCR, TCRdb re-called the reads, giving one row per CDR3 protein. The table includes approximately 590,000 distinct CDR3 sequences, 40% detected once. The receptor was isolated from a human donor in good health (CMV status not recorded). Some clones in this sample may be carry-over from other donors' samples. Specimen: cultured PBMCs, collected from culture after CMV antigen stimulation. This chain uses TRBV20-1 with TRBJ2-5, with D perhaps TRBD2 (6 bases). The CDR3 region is CSASGSEETQYF. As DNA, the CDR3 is TGCAGTGCTTCCGGGAGTGAGGAGACCCAGTACTTC.